A selection of T cell receptor beta chains follows, all from one sample in a study of T-cell reconstitution after alpha-beta-depleted transplantation in children. From the PCR reads, TCRdb called clonotypes with MiXCR, one entry per CDR3 protein. Of a few hundred thousand distinct CDR3 sequences listed, around 7.3% are singletons. Sequencing was performed on peripheral blood, taken 360 days after TCRalphabeta/CD19-depleted stem cell transplant. These TCRs come from a female patient aged 2-10 years who had a stem cell transplant for Fanconi anemia, so the T cells may come from the graft donor. The conserved cysteine and the conserved F or W are not part of the CDR3 here. Clone size appears in some rows only: once, few, many, or a class for an expanded clone.

j_call: TRBJ2-7
cdr3_length: 12
v_call: TRBV29-1
clone_size: many
cdr3_aa: SVVGGRQGYGQY

j_call: TRBJ2-7
cdr3_length: 11
v_call: TRBV19
clone_size: many
cdr3_aa: ASSMGRGYEQY

j_call: TRBJ1-1
cdr3_length: 10
v_call: TRBV6-5
clone_size: -
cdr3_aa: ASSYSDTEAF

j_call: TRBJ1-3
cdr3_length: 11
v_call: TRBV6-1
clone_size: few
cdr3_aa: ASRGDFWNTIY

j_call: TRBJ2-5
cdr3_length: 9
v_call: TRBV27
clone_size: many
cdr3_aa: ASTGGETQY

j_call: TRBJ2-5
cdr3_length: 14
v_call: TRBV3-1
clone_size: few
cdr3_aa: ASSQATGGYQETQY

j_call: TRBJ1-5
cdr3_length: 11
v_call: TRBV30
clone_size: -
cdr3_aa: AWRATEGGPQH

j_call: TRBJ1-2
cdr3_length: 13
v_call: TRBV7-9
clone_size: -
cdr3_aa: ASSFGTGTNYGYT

j_call: TRBJ1-5
cdr3_length: 13
v_call: TRBV7-8
clone_size: few
cdr3_aa: ASSLAVTRGQPQH

j_call: TRBJ2-1
cdr3_length: 14
v_call: TRBV9
clone_size: many
cdr3_aa: ASSVEGGVSYNEQF

j_call: TRBJ2-7
cdr3_length: 13
v_call: TRBV9
clone_size: many
cdr3_aa: ASSESSGGVREQY

j_call: TRBJ2-2
cdr3_length: 14
v_call: TRBV27
clone_size: many
cdr3_aa: ASSFEGRTNTGELF

j_call: TRBJ2-1
cdr3_length: 13
v_call: TRBV6-1
clone_size: few
cdr3_aa: ASSHWAGPGNEQF

j_call: TRBJ1-3
cdr3_length: 11
v_call: TRBV10-3
clone_size: many
cdr3_aa: AISTNERNTIY